These T cell receptor beta chains were read from a single sample in a study of T cell responses to AZD1222 COVID-19 vaccine. The method was immunoSEQ multiplex PCR; TCRdb's version includes in-frame clones alone and lacks a portion of them. The sample contains about 120,000 clones, 92% of which appear only once. The sample consisted of peripheral blood, taken on day 0 of AZD1222 vaccination. The receptor source for this set is an adult in good health. The CDR3 runs from the conserved cysteine through the conserved F or W. A D gene is named only where the DNA matches it firmly.

v_gene	d_gene	j_gene	CDR3aa	CDR3nt
TRBV19	TRBD2	TRBJ2-1	CASSIRLAGATKQFF	TGTGCCAGTAGTATCAGGCTAGCGGGGGCGACGAAGCAGTTCTTC
TRBV5-1	TRBD2	TRBJ2-7	CASSLVRAGGGGSYEQYF	TGCGCCAGCAGCTTGGTAAGGGCGGGGGGAGGAGGATCCTACGAGCAGTACTTC
TRBV7-9	-	TRBJ1-4	CASSLSRNLGNEKLFF	TGTGCCAGCAGCTTATCGCGGAACTTGGGTAATGAAAAACTGTTTTTT
TRBV19	-	TRBJ1-5	CASSMGWQPQHF	TGTGCCAGTAGTATGGGGTGGCAGCCCCAGCATTTT
TRBV12-3/TRBV12-4	-	TRBJ1-1	CASSSPRTEAFF	TGTGCCAGCAGTTCTCCCCGCACTGAAGCTTTCTTT
TRBV19	-	TRBJ1-4	CASSIDGQAGGEKLFF	TGTGCCAGTAGTATTGATGGGCAGGCTGGGGGGGAAAAACTGTTTTTT
TRBV28	-	TRBJ2-5	CASRPQEQETQYF	TGTGCCAGCAGGCCACAGGAGCAAGAGACCCAGTACTTC
TRBV28	-	TRBJ2-2	CASSFPAGTSNTGELFF	TGTGCCAGCAGTTTCCCAGCCGGGACCTCGAACACCGGGGAGCTGTTTTTT
TRBV28	-	TRBJ2-1	CASSWSERTLDYNEQFF	TGTGCCAGCAGTTGGTCCGAGAGGACCCTGGATTACAATGAGCAGTTCTTC
TRBV28	-	TRBJ2-5	CASNPGFSRGAPRETQYF	TGTGCCAGCAACCCCGGATTTTCACGAGGGGCGCCCCGAGAGACCCAGTACTTC
TRBV7-7	TRBD2	TRBJ2-1	CASSLGLAGDASYNEQFF	TGTGCTAGCAGCTTAGGACTAGCGGGAGACGCCTCCTACAATGAGCAGTTCTTC
TRBV11-2	TRBD1	TRBJ1-1	CASSPLRQGYTEAFF	TGTGCCAGCAGCCCACTTCGACAGGGTTACACTGAAGCTTTCTTT
TRBV3-1/TRBV3-2	-	TRBJ2-1	CASSLFHEGVEQFF	TGTGCCAGCAGCCTTTTTCACGAGGGAGTTGAGCAGTTCTTC
TRBV29-1	TRBD2	TRBJ2-7	CSVTTGTSVYEQYF	TGCAGCGTTACAACCGGGACTAGCGTTTACGAGCAGTACTTC
TRBV7-9	TRBD1	TRBJ1-2	CASSLVPDRVNGYTF	TGTGCCAGCAGCTTAGTTCCCGACAGGGTGAATGGCTACACCTTC
TRBV10-1	-	TRBJ2-3	CASSESATGDTQYF	TGCGCCAGCAGTGAGTCCGCGACGGGGGATACGCAGTATTTT
TRBV29-1	-	TRBJ2-7	CSVEGRGEYEQYF	TGCAGCGTTGAAGGCAGGGGGGAATACGAGCAGTACTTC
TRBV27	-	TRBJ2-1	CASSGTKVGVYNEQFF	TGTGCCAGCAGTGGGACCAAGGTCGGGGTCTACAATGAGCAGTTCTTC